This TCR beta chain comes out of a study of blood T cell repertoires in COVID-19. Overall study: Sites across the United States, Italy and Spain contributed samples from acute and convalescent COVID-19. T cells, B-cell-depleted T cells, or PBMCs supplied cDNA or gDNA.

The CDR3 consists of 15 residues. CDR1 is SEHNR and CDR2 is FQNEAQ in the germline V gene (reference sequence). V was clipped by 5 bases and J by 1 base, with 14 bases between them. Authors' processing steps: From reference gene primer amplification, estimates of nucleated cell counts were derived. The assay was immunoSEQ multiplex PCR, and TCRdb's table has in-frame clones only and misses some. V, J and clone size reflect that table, while D and trimming were determined from the DNA. Here the sample spans roughly 120,000 clones, 70% to 85% being singletons. Sequencing was done on a sample of peripheral blood. This chain joins TRBV7-9 and TRBJ1-1, with D tentatively TRBD1 (6 bases). The clonotype comes from a human donor with acute or convalescent COVID-19. The donor label of this sample is uncertain. The CDR3 coding sequence is TGTGCCAGCAGCCCTACGGGACATCCGAACACTGAAGCTTTCTTT. Protein: CASSPTGHPNTEAFF. Full variable domain (outside the CDR3, taken from reference TRBV7-9 and TRBJ1-1): DTGVSQNPRHKITKRGQNVTFRCDPISEHNRLYWYRQTLGQGPEFLTYFQNEAQLEKSRLLSDRFSAERPKGSFSTLEIQRTEQGDSAMYLCASSPTGHPNTEAFFGQGTRLTVV.